This TCR beta chain was captured in a study of Ad26.COV2.S vaccination and SARS-CoV-2 variants. The V gene's germline CDR1 is MNHEY and CDR2 SVGAGI. This CDR3 has 14 amino acids. The J segment lost 7 bases and the V segment lost 6 bases, leaving 6 bases of the junction unmatched. Profiled with immunoSEQ multiplex PCR; TCRdb holds only in-frame clones, not every one. The sample has 300,000 to 500,000 clones, roughly nine tenths seen once. This sample's treatment: around 19 received Ad26.COV2.S at low or high dose, single or two shots; five or six received placebo; per-sample allocation not given. Day 63 after the first vaccine or placebo injection was the time point for sampling. A Boston adult aged 18-55 years was the donor.

The specimen comprised peripheral blood, sampled in a trial of Ad26.COV2.S vaccine versus placebo. The TCR sequence derives from a person aged 18-65 years who received the Ad26.COV2.S COVID-19 vaccine or a placebo. This rearrangement joins TRBV6-5 to TRBJ1-1, with 12 bases that match TRBD1. In DNA, the CDR3 is TGTGCCAGCAGGACGGGACAGGGGGCGGGTGAAGCTTTCTTT. Translation: CASRTGQGAGEAFF.